This T cell receptor (beta chain) was captured by sequencing in a study of T cells in narcolepsy. Germline assignment: CDR1 SEHNR and CDR2 FQNEAQ (reference sequence). The CDR3 sequence is 14 residues long. Trimming took off 5 bases at V and 7 bases at J, with 16 bases between the two ends. Sequenced by immunoSEQ multiplex PCR; TCRdb stores in-frame clones only, minus some. Found here are tens of thousands of clones, about 79% of them singletons; the top ten hold roughly 0.74%. V usage is TRBV7-9 and J usage is TRBJ2-3; D is ambiguous. This sequence was found in a human donor with narcolepsy. Source material: CD45RA- memory CD4+ T cells from PBMCs. CDR3 in amino acids: CASSLRRAGHTQYF. CDR3 DNA sequence: TGTGCCAGCAGCCTTAGGCGAGCAGGTCATACGCAGTATTTT.